These 8 T cell receptor beta chains share one sample of origin, sequenced in a study of siplizumab effects on memory and regulatory T cells. Coculture of the mixed lymphocyte reaction cells took place at 37 degrees C and lasted over five days. Assay used: immunoSEQ multiplex PCR; TCRdb lists only in-frame clones, some missing. The profile shows around 9,500 clones, roughly 40% of them singletons. These TCRs' antigens remain unknown. Specimen: CFSE-low (dividing) CD4+ T cells sorted from an allogeneic mixed lymphocyte reaction. Receptor source: a human donor in good health; the cells came from an allogeneic mixed lymphocyte reaction.

The rearrangement joins TRBV18 to TRBJ1-5; maybe TRBD1 (6 bases). V was cut by 5 bases and J by 2 bases, with 16 bases left in between. Germline CDR1 is KGHSH and CDR2 is LQKENI. This CDR3 has 16 residues. Written as DNA, the CDR3 is TGTGCCAGCTCAGTATCGGGGGGGCTAGGCAATCAGCCCCAGCATTTT. This gives the protein CASSVSGGLGNQPQHF.

The chain has TRBV5-1 and TRBJ1-4, with TRBD1 matching 9 bases. There are 15 residues in the CDR3. Germline trimming cut 3 bases from V and 5 bases from J; bases unmatched to any gene: 5. CDR1 is SGHRS, CDR2 YFSETQ, per germline. DNA of the CDR3: TGCGCCAGCAGCTCAAGACAGGGGGGCAATGAAAAACTGTTTTTT. Its translation: CASSSRQGGNEKLFF.

The chain is built from TRBV5-7 and TRBJ1-2; possible D gene TRBD1, 6 bases. TRBV5-7 is labeled an ORF, and its function is uncertain. This CDR3 is 14 amino acids long. V was shortened by 4 bases and J by 6 bases, with 16 bases between the two germline ends. CDR3 sequence reads: CASSRGGRLDGYTF. CDR3 in DNA: TGTGCCAGCAGCCGGGGGGGGCGCCTGGATGGCTACACCTTC.

This clone occurred once. This chain links TRBV19 with TRBJ2-1; D is unresolved. Germline CDR1 LNHDA, CDR2 SQIVND (reference sequence). This CDR3 is 15 amino acids long. V was pared by 8 bases and J by 4 bases, with 18 bases between. Here the CDR3 DNA reads TGTGCCAGTGCATTGTCCATTGGGCCTTACAATGAGCAGTTCTTC. This gives the protein CASALSIGPYNEQFF.

This clone has a single count. The chain carries TRBV5-4 and TRBJ2-1; D remains unclear. The germline V gene encodes CDR1 SGHNT and CDR2 YYREEE (reference sequence). This CDR3 comprises 15 residues. The germline V and J ends were trimmed by 4 bases and 6 bases, with 17 bases remaining between them. The CDR3 spells CASSKILTPSNEQFF. CDR3 nucleotide sequence: TGTGCCAGCAGCAAAATACTCACTCCCTCCAATGAGCAGTTCTTC.

The chain employs TRBV5-1 and TRBJ1-3; the D is unclear. Germline assignment: CDR1 SGHRS and CDR2 YFSETQ. Trimming removed 0 bases from V and 4 bases from J, with 11 bases in between. The CDR3 spans 15 residues. The CDR3, as DNA: TGCGCCAGCAGCTTGGTCGCCGCCCAAGGAAACACCATATATTTT. Protein sequence: CASSLVAAQGNTIYF.

In this sample, this clone turned up a few times. The chain has TRBV11-1 and TRBJ1-2, with 9 bases matching TRBD1. V lost 8 bases and J lost 3; bases outside the gene matches: 4. The CDR3 is 13 residues long. Germline assignment: CDR1 SGHAT and CDR2 FQDESV (reference sequence). DNA of the CDR3: TGTGCCAGCGTAGACAGGGGGGACTATGGCTACACCTTC. Translating it yields CASVDRGDYGYTF.

This clone is termed medium-sized. V usage is TRBV7-9 and J usage is TRBJ2-5; TRBD2 agrees at 7 bases. Trimming removed 5 bases from V and 2 bases from J; junction bases left unmatched: 5. The CDR3 has 14 residues. CDR1 is SEHNR, CDR2 FQNEAQ, per germline (reference sequence). CDR3 region: CASSPGGRQETQYF. The DNA for the CDR3 is TGTGCCAGCAGCCCCGGCGGGAGACAAGAGACCCAGTACTTC. The complete variable domain, with remaining parts taken from reference TRBV7-9 and TRBJ2-5, reads DTGVSQNPRHKITKRGQNVTFRCDPISEHNRLYWYRQTLGQGPEFLTYFQNEAQLEKSRLLSDRFSAERPKGSFSTLEIQRTEQGDSAMYLCASSPGGRQETQYFGPGTRLLVL.